This TCR beta chain was sequenced for a study of blood T cell repertoires in COVID-19. Overall study context: The United States, Italy and Spain were the sources of the acute and convalescent COVID-19 samples. T cells, B-cell-depleted T cells, or PBMCs provided the cDNA or gDNA that served as material.

Clinical history reported by participants formed the basis on which cohorts were assigned. How the authors handled the data: Reference gene primer amplification in the assay estimated nucleated cell counts. The method was immunoSEQ multiplex PCR; TCRdb's version includes in-frame clones alone and lacks a portion of them. V and J calls and clone size are as listed in that table; D and trimming were resolved from the DNA. The sample records hundreds of thousands of clones, more than 70% being singletons. This clone was recorded once. Germline V gene lookup returns CDR1 SGHRS and CDR2 YFSETQ. V gave up 4 bases and J gave up 6 bases; unmatched junction bases: 12. CDR3 size: 16 residues.

Sequenced: PBMCs or T cells enriched from blood (not recorded which). The rearrangement links TRBV5-1 to TRBJ2-2; 7 nucleotides line up with TRBD1. The clonotype originates from a woman aged 35 to 49 with acute COVID-19. CDR3 residues: CASSPAVTGTAGELFF. In DNA, the CDR3 is TGCGCCAGCAGCCCGGCGGTGACAGGGACGGCCGGGGAGCTGTTTTTT.